The 8 T cell receptor beta chains listed next were all sequenced from one sample in a study of T cell changes during pregnancy in multiple sclerosis. The method was immunoSEQ multiplex PCR; TCRdb's version includes in-frame clones alone and lacks a portion of them. This table holds 58,000 or so clones, over 75% found once. The input for sequencing was peripheral blood, taken after pregnancy. The receptors shown here come from a female donor with multiple sclerosis, enrolled in a pregnancy study.

This chain uses TRBV9 with TRBJ2-5; TRBD2 might be the D (7 bases). V was shortened by 4 bases and J by 5 bases, with 18 bases between the two germline ends. Germline V gives CDR1 SGDLS, CDR2 YYNGEE. The CDR3 is 15 residues long. The CDR3 region is CASSHTGGSLETQYF. The CDR3, as DNA: TGTGCCAGCAGCCACACGGGGGGCAGTTTGGAGACCCAGTACTTC. Drawing the rest from reference TRBV9 and TRBJ2-5, the complete variable domain is DSGVTQTPKHLITATGQRVTLRCSPRSGDLSVYWYQQSLDQGLQFLIQYYNGEERAKGNILERFSAQQFPDLHSELNLSSLELGDSALYFCASSHTGGSLETQYFGPGTRLLVL.

Many counts were recorded for this clone. This specimen includes other DNA sequences encoding the same CDR3. J is TRBJ1-1 and V is TRBV30, with a tentative D call TRBD1 (6 bases). Trimming took off 2 bases at V and 0 bases at J, with 7 bases between the two ends. This CDR3 has 13 residues. Germline lookup yields CDR1 GTSNPN and CDR2 SVGIG (reference sequence). CDR3 sequence: CAWSTGMNTEAFF. In DNA form, the CDR3 reads TGTGCCTGGAGTACAGGGATGAACACTGAAGCTTTCTTT.

The J gene is TRBJ1-1, the V gene TRBV19, with 7 positions matching TRBD1. Germline V lookup: CDR1 LNHDA, CDR2 SQIVND (reference sequence). The J segment lost 5 bases and the V segment lost 9 bases, leaving 12 bases of the junction unmatched. The CDR3 has 14 residues. The CDR3 spells CASTGTVGRTEAFF. The CDR3 region has the DNA TGTGCCAGCACCGGGACAGTGGGCAGAACTGAAGCTTTCTTT. The complete variable domain, with remaining parts taken from reference TRBV19 and TRBJ1-1, reads DGGITQSPKYLFRKEGQNVTLSCEQNLNHDAMYWYRQDPGQGLRLIYYSQIVNDFQKGDIAEGYSVSREKKESFPLTVTSAQKNPTAFYLCASTGTVGRTEAFFGQGTRLTVV.

V and J are TRBV4-3 and TRBJ2-3; possibly TRBD2 for D (5 bases). Germline V lookup: CDR1 LGHNA, CDR2 YSLEER. With 4 bases removed from V and 1 base from J, the gap between germline ends came to 9 bases. The CDR3 totals 14 residues. CDR3 DNA: TGCGCCAGCAGCCCTTTACTAGGCACAGATACGCAGTATTTT. Amino acid sequence: CASSPLLGTDTQYF.

This CDR3 is CAPTAKGQGVGEQYF. Here the CDR3 DNA reads TGTGCCCCTACCGCGAAAGGACAGGGCGTCGGGGAGCAGTACTTC. The V call is TRBV19, the J call TRBJ2-7, with 8 bases aligning to TRBD1. V lost 11 bases to trimming and J lost 7 bases; unmatched junction nucleotides: 19. The germline V gene has CDR1 LNHDA and CDR2 SQIVND (reference sequence). This CDR3 comprises 15 residues.

The rearrangement uses TRBV6-1 and TRBJ1-1; D is perhaps TRBD1 (5 bases). V lost 0 bases, J lost 4 bases, and 15 bases lay in between. The CDR3 length is 16 residues. In germline, CDR1 is MNHNS, CDR2 SASEGT. The CDR3 here is CASSEAYRLVGTEAFF. The CDR3, as DNA: TGTGCCAGCAGTGAAGCCTACAGGCTAGTGGGCACTGAAGCTTTCTTT.

The chain is built from TRBV29-1 and TRBJ1-2; possible D gene TRBD1, 5 bases. Germline CDR1 is SQVTM and CDR2 is ANQGSEA. There are 12 residues in the CDR3. Trimming stripped 7 bases from V and 5 bases from J, with 14 bases between. The CDR3 nucleotides are TGCAGCGCCGGTCAGGGAAATTATGGCTACACCTTC. Amino acid sequence: CSAGQGNYGYTF.

V usage is TRBV5-4 and J usage is TRBJ1-2; 10 bases map to TRBD1. Germline CDR1 and CDR2: SGHNT and YYREEE (reference sequence). Germline trimming cut 2 bases from V and 6 bases from J; bases unmatched to any gene: 1. The CDR3 consists of 13 residues. CDR3 residues: CASSFGTGDGYTF. The CDR3 DNA is TGTGCCAGCAGCTTTGGGACAGGGGATGGCTACACCTTC.